A selection of T cell receptor beta chains follows, all from one sample in a study of blood T cell repertoires in COVID-19. The data were produced by immunoSEQ multiplex PCR, yet TCRdb's version contains in-frame clones alone and is incomplete. Altogether roughly 140,000 clones are present, about 82% being singletons, with the ten largest covering about 3%. The sequenced material came from peripheral blood. These receptors were collected from a woman between 40 and 55 years old with active or convalescent COVID-19. The CDR3 runs from the conserved cysteine through the conserved F or W. Fields, in order: clone size, D gene, J gene, V gene, CDR3 protein, CDR3 DNA. The D gene is left open where the match is weak. Expanded clones are given a class, and other clones once, few, many or no size at all.

abundance: NA; d_gene: TRBD1; j_gene: TRBJ1-3; v_gene: TRBV28; CDR3aa: CASSRTPGGRGGNTIYF; CDR3nt: TGTGCCAGCAGCCGTACACCTGGTGGCAGGGGGGGAAACACCATATATTTT
abundance: once; d_gene: NA; j_gene: TRBJ2-3; v_gene: TRBV6-2/TRBV6-3; CDR3aa: CASSYSGVDTQYF; CDR3nt: TGTGCCAGCAGTTACTCAGGAGTAGATACGCAGTATTTT
abundance: NA; d_gene: NA; j_gene: TRBJ1-1; v_gene: TRBV18; CDR3aa: CASSPQGRDTEAFF; CDR3nt: TGTGCCAGCTCACCCCAGGGGAGGGACACTGAAGCTTTCTTT
abundance: NA; d_gene: TRBD1; j_gene: TRBJ1-2; v_gene: TRBV27; CDR3aa: CASSLEQGRYGYTF; CDR3nt: TGTGCCAGCAGTCTTGAACAGGGGCGGTATGGCTACACCTTC
abundance: NA; d_gene: TRBD1; j_gene: TRBJ1-2; v_gene: TRBV5-1; CDR3aa: CASSLLDSGQGGGYTF; CDR3nt: TGCGCCAGCAGCTTGTTGGACTCGGGACAGGGGGGTGGCTACACCTTC
abundance: NA; d_gene: NA; j_gene: TRBJ2-6; v_gene: TRBV4-3; CDR3aa: CASSYGGGANVLTF; CDR3nt: TGCGCCAGCAGCTATGGTGGCGGGGCCAACGTCCTGACTTTC
abundance: NA; d_gene: TRBD1; j_gene: TRBJ1-4; v_gene: TRBV2; CDR3aa: CASFQGQENEKLFF; CDR3nt: TGTGCCAGCTTTCAAGGACAGGAAAATGAAAAACTGTTTTTT
abundance: once; d_gene: NA; j_gene: TRBJ2-7; v_gene: TRBV4-1; CDR3aa: CASSQTPLGSYEQYF; CDR3nt: TGCGCCAGCAGCCAAACCCCGCTCGGGTCCTACGAGCAGTACTTC
abundance: NA; d_gene: TRBD2; j_gene: TRBJ2-7; v_gene: TRBV27; CDR3aa: CASRVAGAGYEQYF; CDR3nt: TGTGCCAGCAGAGTAGCGGGAGCGGGGTACGAGCAGTACTTC
abundance: NA; d_gene: NA; j_gene: TRBJ1-1; v_gene: TRBV6-5; CDR3aa: CASTRGGITEAFF; CDR3nt: TGTGCCAGCACGCGGGGAGGGATCACTGAAGCTTTCTTT
abundance: NA; d_gene: NA; j_gene: TRBJ1-1; v_gene: TRBV7-9; CDR3aa: CASSYSGELNTEAFF; CDR3nt: TGTGCCAGCAGCTACTCGGGGGAGCTGAACACTGAAGCTTTCTTT
abundance: NA; d_gene: TRBD2; j_gene: TRBJ2-7; v_gene: TRBV14; CDR3aa: CASSQLAGAYKQYF; CDR3nt: TGTGCCAGCAGCCAGTTAGCGGGAGCGTATAAGCAGTACTTC
abundance: many; d_gene: NA; j_gene: TRBJ2-7; v_gene: TRBV6-1; CDR3aa: CASSDAAYEQYF; CDR3nt: TGTGCCAGCAGTGACGCAGCCTACGAGCAGTACTTC
abundance: once; d_gene: TRBD1; j_gene: TRBJ1-1; v_gene: TRBV7-2; CDR3aa: CASSGTGGNTEAFF; CDR3nt: TGTGCCAGCAGCGGTACAGGGGGAAACACTGAAGCTTTCTTT
abundance: NA; d_gene: TRBD1; j_gene: TRBJ1-3; v_gene: TRBV7-8; CDR3aa: CASSLERHGTGGRTGNTIYF; CDR3nt: TGTGCCAGCAGCTTAGAGCGTCACGGGACAGGGGGCAGGACTGGAAACACCATATATTTT
abundance: NA; d_gene: NA; j_gene: TRBJ2-1; v_gene: TRBV24-1; CDR3aa: CATSGSSASGGEQFF; CDR3nt: TGTGCCACCAGTGGGTCCTCCGCCTCCGGGGGTGAGCAGTTCTTC
abundance: NA; d_gene: TRBD1; j_gene: TRBJ1-2; v_gene: TRBV6-5; CDR3aa: CASSYRRQGEGYTF; CDR3nt: TGTGCCAGCAGTTATCGGCGACAGGGGGAGGGCTACACCTTC
abundance: NA; d_gene: TRBD2; j_gene: TRBJ2-3; v_gene: TRBV10-1; CDR3aa: CASSEAGGPTDTQYF; CDR3nt: TGCGCCAGCAGTGAGGCGGGGGGCCCCACAGATACGCAGTATTTT
abundance: NA; d_gene: NA; j_gene: TRBJ2-2; v_gene: TRBV24-1; CDR3aa: CATSDFTAGELFF; CDR3nt: TGTGCCACCAGTGATTTTACGGCCGGGGAGCTGTTTTTT
abundance: NA; d_gene: TRBD2; j_gene: TRBJ2-7; v_gene: TRBV25-1; CDR3aa: CASREGGRNEQYF; CDR3nt: TGTGCCAGCAGAGAGGGAGGGCGGAACGAGCAGTACTTC
abundance: NA; d_gene: TRBD1; j_gene: TRBJ1-5; v_gene: TRBV13; CDR3aa: CASSSQGPDQPQHF; CDR3nt: TGTGCCAGCAGCTCACAGGGGCCGGATCAGCCCCAGCATTTT
abundance: few; d_gene: NA; j_gene: TRBJ2-1; v_gene: TRBV28; CDR3aa: CASSPRSLALVLGEQFF; CDR3nt: TGTGCCAGCAGTCCCCGATCTCTAGCGCTTGTCCTCGGTGAGCAGTTCTTC
abundance: NA; d_gene: NA; j_gene: TRBJ2-5; v_gene: TRBV4-1; CDR3aa: CASSLGLNKGETQYF; CDR3nt: TGCGCCAGCAGCCTAGGGCTGAACAAGGGGGAGACCCAGTACTTC
abundance: NA; d_gene: NA; j_gene: TRBJ1-2; v_gene: TRBV28; CDR3aa: CASSPVSVYGYTF; CDR3nt: TGTGCCAGCAGTCCCGTAAGCGTATATGGCTACACCTTC
abundance: NA; d_gene: TRBD2; j_gene: TRBJ2-2; v_gene: TRBV5-1; CDR3aa: CASSPGLAGGSGAGELFF; CDR3nt: TGCGCCAGCAGCCCCGGACTAGCGGGAGGGTCGGGGGCCGGGGAGCTGTTTTTT
abundance: few; d_gene: TRBD1; j_gene: TRBJ2-2; v_gene: TRBV7-2; CDR3aa: CASSLQGTTGELFF; CDR3nt: TGTGCCAGCAGTCTACAGGGGACGACCGGGGAGCTGTTTTTT
abundance: NA; d_gene: TRBD1; j_gene: TRBJ1-5; v_gene: TRBV28; CDR3aa: CASSLTRDRAGQPQHF; CDR3nt: TGTGCCAGCAGTCTAACCCGGGACAGGGCCGGTCAGCCCCAGCATTTT
abundance: NA; d_gene: NA; j_gene: TRBJ1-5; v_gene: TRBV4-1; CDR3aa: CASSQEERGNQPQHF; CDR3nt: TGCGCCAGCAGCCAAGAGGAGAGGGGCAATCAGCCCCAGCATTTT
abundance: NA; d_gene: NA; j_gene: TRBJ1-3; v_gene: TRBV21-1; CDR3aa: CASSSPTGGAAGNTIYF; CDR3nt: TGTGCCAGCAGCTCCCCCACGGGGGGGGCGGCTGGAAACACCATATATTTT
abundance: NA; d_gene: NA; j_gene: TRBJ1-4; v_gene: TRBV27; CDR3aa: CASSLWQGSEKLFF; CDR3nt: TGTGCCAGCAGTTTATGGCAGGGTAGTGAAAAACTGTTTTTT
abundance: few; d_gene: NA; j_gene: TRBJ2-1; v_gene: TRBV19; CDR3aa: CASSNGDANNEQFF; CDR3nt: TGTGCCAGTAGTAACGGAGACGCAAACAATGAGCAGTTCTTC
abundance: NA; d_gene: TRBD1; j_gene: TRBJ2-3; v_gene: TRBV10-3; CDR3aa: CAISGTGGTDTQYF; CDR3nt: TGTGCCATCAGTGGGACAGGGGGCACAGATACGCAGTATTTT
abundance: NA; d_gene: NA; j_gene: TRBJ1-4; v_gene: TRBV30; CDR3aa: CAWSPTGRVTNEKLFF; CDR3nt: TGTGCCTGGAGTCCTACAGGACGGGTGACTAATGAAAAACTGTTTTTT
abundance: NA; d_gene: TRBD1; j_gene: TRBJ1-4; v_gene: TRBV25-1; CDR3aa: CASGGAGTGYEKLFF; CDR3nt: TGTGCCAGCGGCGGAGCCGGGACAGGGTATGAAAAACTGTTTTTT
abundance: NA; d_gene: NA; j_gene: TRBJ2-7; v_gene: TRBV2; CDR3aa: CASSDSLGLLYEQYF; CDR3nt: TGTGCCAGCAGTGATTCACTCGGACTCCTCTACGAGCAGTACTTC
abundance: NA; d_gene: TRBD2; j_gene: TRBJ2-2; v_gene: TRBV18; CDR3aa: CASSPGLASDGGELFF; CDR3nt: TGTGCCAGCTCACCGGGACTAGCCTCAGATGGCGGGGAGCTGTTTTTT
abundance: NA; d_gene: TRBD2; j_gene: TRBJ2-1; v_gene: TRBV7-9; CDR3aa: CASSLTSGEYNEQFF; CDR3nt: TGTGCCAGCAGCTTGACTAGCGGGGAATACAATGAGCAGTTCTTC
abundance: NA; d_gene: TRBD1; j_gene: TRBJ1-2; v_gene: TRBV28; CDR3aa: CASSLGTGYNYGYTF; CDR3nt: TGTGCCAGCAGTTTAGGGACAGGGTATAACTATGGCTACACCTTC
abundance: once; d_gene: NA; j_gene: TRBJ2-3; v_gene: TRBV29-1; CDR3aa: CSVEEGYARVRTDTQYF; CDR3nt: TGCAGCGTTGAAGAAGGTTATGCCAGGGTGAGAACAGATACGCAGTATTTT
abundance: NA; d_gene: NA; j_gene: TRBJ2-1; v_gene: TRBV30; CDR3aa: CAWSGQSNEQFF; CDR3nt: TGTGCCTGGAGCGGACAGTCCAATGAGCAGTTCTTC
abundance: NA; d_gene: TRBD1; j_gene: TRBJ1-2; v_gene: TRBV18; CDR3aa: CASSPPRGTGVYANYGYTF; CDR3nt: TGTGCCAGCTCACCACCGAGAGGGACAGGGGTGTATGCCAACTATGGCTACACCTTC
abundance: NA; d_gene: NA; j_gene: TRBJ1-5; v_gene: TRBV5-6; CDR3aa: CASSLRSGGSNQPQHF; CDR3nt: TGTGCCAGCAGCTTGCGTTCAGGAGGGAGCAATCAGCCCCAGCATTTT
abundance: NA; d_gene: NA; j_gene: TRBJ1-1; v_gene: TRBV6-5; CDR3aa: CASSPGQSLEAFF; CDR3nt: TGTGCCAGCAGTCCCGGACAGAGCCTTGAAGCTTTCTTT
abundance: NA; d_gene: NA; j_gene: TRBJ2-2; v_gene: TRBV30; CDR3aa: CAWRGGTPWGGELFF; CDR3nt: TGTGCCTGGCGGGGCGGGACCCCTTGGGGCGGGGAGCTGTTTTTT
abundance: NA; d_gene: NA; j_gene: TRBJ2-3; v_gene: TRBV7-9; CDR3aa: CASSVTRGYTDTQYF; CDR3nt: TGTGCCAGCAGCGTCACAAGGGGATACACAGATACGCAGTATTTT
abundance: NA; d_gene: NA; j_gene: TRBJ1-4; v_gene: TRBV2; CDR3aa: CASSVEGGFGKLFF; CDR3nt: TGTGCCAGCAGTGTGGAGGGTGGGTTCGGAAAACTGTTTTTT
abundance: NA; d_gene: TRBD2; j_gene: TRBJ2-5; v_gene: TRBV4-2; CDR3aa: CASSNWVQAGGAPAQETQYF; CDR3nt: TGTGCCAGCAGCAACTGGGTACAAGCGGGAGGGGCCCCCGCCCAAGAGACCCAGTACTTC
abundance: NA; d_gene: TRBD1; j_gene: TRBJ1-6; v_gene: TRBV5-1; CDR3aa: CASSLDGGGEAYNSPLHF; CDR3nt: TGCGCCAGCAGCTTGGACGGAGGGGGCGAAGCCTATAATTCACCCCTCCACTTT
abundance: NA; d_gene: NA; j_gene: TRBJ1-3; v_gene: TRBV5-5; CDR3aa: CASLSGESGNTIYF; CDR3nt: TGTGCCAGCCTGTCAGGGGAGTCGGGAAACACCATATATTTT
abundance: NA; d_gene: TRBD1; j_gene: TRBJ1-5; v_gene: TRBV18; CDR3aa: CASSPPGQVNQPQHF; CDR3nt: TGTGCCAGCTCACCACCCGGACAGGTCAATCAGCCCCAGCATTTT
abundance: few; d_gene: NA; j_gene: TRBJ1-5; v_gene: TRBV3-1/TRBV3-2; CDR3aa: CASSQDRRGGTQHF; CDR3nt: TGTGCCAGCAGCCAAGATCGGAGAGGAGGGACCCAGCATTTT